These T cell receptor beta chains were read from a single sample in a study of shared clonotypes between healthy human individuals. This table comes from immunoSEQ multiplex PCR, and its TCRdb copy is limited to in-frame clones, with some not included. The sample contains some 380,000 clones, 96% of which appear only once. The sequenced material came from memory CD8+ T cells sorted from blood. These receptors came from a man aged 30 to 39 in good health. Each CDR3 is given with its conserved first and last residue. Each record gives: J gene, V gene, CDR3 protein.

TRBJ2-1 | TRBV9 | CASSVETSANEQFF
TRBJ2-3 | TRBV19 | CASVAGTELSDTQYF
TRBJ2-5 | TRBV18 | CASSPLAGGETQYF
TRBJ2-1 | TRBV11-1 | CASRTSWLANNEQFF
TRBJ1-4 | TRBV5-1 | CASSSSGTSNEKLFF
TRBJ2-5 | TRBV29-1 | CSVGRGRGETQYF
TRBJ2-5 | TRBV15 | CATSKNRGRGETQYF
TRBJ1-2 | TRBV13 | CASSTRYRGGPYGYTF
TRBJ2-5 | TRBV2 | CASRKQGYEQGTQYF
TRBJ2-5 | TRBV7-8 | CASSQLAGGPETQYF
TRBJ2-1 | TRBV18 | CASSSQGYLVINEQFF
TRBJ1-4 | TRBV9 | CASSTQGAPNEKLFF
TRBJ2-1 | TRBV4-1 | CASSGQLAGVGNEQFF
TRBJ2-3 | TRBV19 | CASGGRATDTQYF
TRBJ2-7 | TRBV4-1 | CASSQADREGSYEQYF
TRBJ2-1 | TRBV2 | CASTSGRNEQFF
TRBJ1-1 | TRBV7-9 | CASSLQGWGEAFF
TRBJ2-3 | TRBV5-8 | CASLGQPDTQYF
TRBJ2-5 | TRBV5-6 | CASSLAGLGRSGTQYF
TRBJ2-7 | TRBV10-2 | CATTGISYEQYF
TRBJ2-7 | TRBV27 | CASSFGGRGTYEQYF
TRBJ2-7 | TRBV2 | CASSAGSAEQYF
TRBJ1-5 | TRBV11-2 | CASSLGPYSNQPQHF
TRBJ2-7 | TRBV25-1 | CASSELGGETYEQYF
TRBJ2-7 | TRBV10-1 | CASSEAGVYEQYF
TRBJ2-6 | TRBV19 | CASSIEGRVLISSGANVLTF
TRBJ2-3 | TRBV7-2 | CASSLGLAGGPSADTQYF
TRBJ2-1 | TRBV5-1 | CASSLAGPSSYNEQFF
TRBJ1-6 | TRBV10-3 | CAISETGLASPLHF
TRBJ2-3 | TRBV30 | CAWSVVPDTQYF
TRBJ2-5 | TRBV9 | CASSTAGRGETQYF
TRBJ1-3 | TRBV10-1 | CASSEGSSGNTIYF
TRBJ2-1 | TRBV29-1 | CSVDRQGYNEQFF
TRBJ2-2 | TRBV27 | CASSLFFNTGELFF
TRBJ2-7 | TRBV5-8 | CASSFVTVYEQYF
TRBJ1-2 | TRBV6-1 | CASRGKGILYGYTF
TRBJ1-5 | TRBV6-1 | CATRGSNQPQHF
TRBJ1-2 | TRBV6-5 | CASSRTGGDYGYTF
TRBJ2-1 | TRBV7-9 | CASSLRLGSYNEQFF
TRBJ2-7 | TRBV11-3 | CASSGGQADEQYF
TRBJ2-7 | TRBV9 | CASSVAIRTEQYF
TRBJ1-4 | TRBV25-1 | CASSRIAGQGGEKLFF
TRBJ1-2 | TRBV5-4 | CASSGTQGLGGYTF
TRBJ1-4 | TRBV7-3 | CASSAGEKLFF
TRBJ2-7 | TRBV25-1 | CASSEWAGYEQYF
TRBJ2-1 | TRBV30 | CAWSVGPYNEQFF
TRBJ1-2 | TRBV28 | CASSSTGLTNYGYTF
TRBJ2-7 | TRBV7-2 | CASSLSEREGRRQYF